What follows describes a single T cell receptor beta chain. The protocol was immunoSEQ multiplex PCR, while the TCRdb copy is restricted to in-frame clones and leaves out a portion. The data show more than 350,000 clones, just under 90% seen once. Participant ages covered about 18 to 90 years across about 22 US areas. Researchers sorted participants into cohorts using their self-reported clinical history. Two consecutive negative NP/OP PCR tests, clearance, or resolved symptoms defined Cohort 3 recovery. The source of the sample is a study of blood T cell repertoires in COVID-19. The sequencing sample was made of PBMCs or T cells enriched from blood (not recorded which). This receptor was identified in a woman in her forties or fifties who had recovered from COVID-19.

The CDR3 sequence is CASSLDRIVSEKLFF. The CDR3, as DNA: TGTGCCAGCAGCCTGGACAGGATCGTTAGTGAAAAACTGTTTTTT. V is TRBV5-8 and J is TRBJ1-4; 7 bases agree with TRBD1. The CDR3 is made up of 15 amino acids. CDR1 and CDR2 from the germline V gene are SGHTS and YDEGEE. The J segment lost 7 bases and the V segment lost 4 bases, leaving 10 bases of the junction unmatched.